One sample yielded the 18 T cell receptor beta chains listed below, sequenced in a study of PD-1 blockade in classical Hodgkin lymphoma. Patients all relapsed after autologous stem cell transplantation, and there was variation in brentuximab vedotin exposure. Here immunoSEQ multiplex PCR was the method, and the copy in TCRdb shows in-frame clones only, minus some. Counted here are tens of thousands of clones, approximately 94% occurring once; the ten biggest clones make up approximately 8.2%. Here the sequenced sample was peripheral blood mononuclear cells (PBMCs), taken at baseline. These receptors were collected from a human donor with classical Hodgkin lymphoma.

The V gene is TRBV18, the J gene TRBJ2-7; perhaps TRBD1 as D (5 bases). The ends were cut back, 5 bases at V and 4 bases at J, with 21 bases in the middle. Per germline, CDR1 KGHSH and CDR2 LQKENI. This CDR3 has 16 amino acids. CDR3 DNA sequence: TGTGCCAGCTCATTCACCCCGGCAGGGTTAGAGTACGAGCAGTACTTC. This encodes CASSFTPAGLEYEQYF.

The rearrangement joins TRBV13 to TRBJ1-1, with TRBD1 matching 7 bases. CDR1 is PRHDT and CDR2 is FYEKMQ in the germline V gene (reference sequence). V was clipped by 4 bases and J by 4 bases; unmatched bases: 15. This CDR3 is built from 17 residues. The CDR3 DNA reads TGTGCCAGCAGCTCCCAGGCCTTTGACAGGGCGATCACTGAAGCTTTCTTT. It codes for CASSSQAFDRAITEAFF.

The chain recombines TRBV19 with TRBJ2-1; either TRBD1 or TRBD2 may fit D (6 bases each). This CDR3 is built from 16 residues. The germline CDR1 and CDR2 sequences are LNHDA and SQIVND (reference sequence). Trimming cost V 6 bases and J 5 bases, with 20 bases left between them. This chain's CDR3 is CASRIRGPRLNNEQFF. The CDR3 DNA sequence: TGTGCCAGTAGGATTCGGGGGCCGCGATTGAACAATGAGCAGTTCTTC.

V is TRBV2 and J is TRBJ1-1, with a possible D match to TRBD1 (5 bases). The V gene lost 3 bases and the J gene lost 2 bases, with 10 bases spanning the gap. Germline assignment: CDR1 SNHLY and CDR2 FYNNEI. There are 14 residues in the CDR3. This chain's CDR3 is CASSDGHQNTEAFF. The CDR3 DNA sequence: TGTGCCAGCAGTGATGGACATCAAAACACTGAAGCTTTCTTT.

This chain links TRBV10-3 with TRBJ1-1, with 8 nucleotides matching TRBD1. V trimming: 6 bases; J trimming: 5 bases; junction bases outside the gene matches: 11. Germline V gene data show CDR1 as ENHRY and CDR2 as SYGVKD. The CDR3 is 15 residues long. CDR3 residues: CAIRGQVKGETEAFF. In DNA form, the CDR3 reads TGTGCCATCAGGGGACAGGTTAAAGGAGAAACTGAAGCTTTCTTT.

The chain is built from TRBV19 and TRBJ2-1, with 10 bases aligning to TRBD2. The J segment lost 0 bases and the V segment lost 4 bases, leaving 3 bases of the junction unmatched. Germline V lookup: CDR1 LNHDA, CDR2 SQIVND (reference sequence). This CDR3 comprises 16 residues. CDR3 region: CASSTSGGRSYNEQFF. The CDR3 DNA sequence: TGTGCCAGTAGTACTAGCGGGGGCCGCTCCTACAATGAGCAGTTCTTC.

The chain employs TRBV27 and TRBJ2-7; TRBD2 is a possible D gene (6 bases). Germline lookup yields CDR1 MNHEY and CDR2 SMNVEV (reference sequence). Between the trimmed V and J ends, which lost 8 bases and 0 bases, there was a span of 8 bases. This CDR3 has 12 amino acids. Written as DNA, the CDR3 is TGTGCCAGCTTCGGGAGCTCCTACGAGCAGTACTTC. Amino acid sequence: CASFGSSYEQYF.

The chain is built from TRBV7-3 and TRBJ2-3; 8 bases are shared with TRBD2. Looked up from germline, CDR1 is SGHTA and CDR2 is FQGTGA. Trimming at V came to 2 bases and at J to 1 base, leaving 5 bases not matched to a gene. The CDR3 loop spans 16 amino acids. This CDR3 reads CASSLLGRGGTDTQYF. As DNA, the CDR3 is TGTGCCAGCAGCTTACTAGGGCGGGGGGGCACAGATACGCAGTATTTT.

V is TRBV2 and J is TRBJ2-7, with D perhaps TRBD2 (6 bases). Per germline, CDR1 SNHLY and CDR2 FYNNEI. V lost 6 bases to trimming and J lost 2 bases, with 17 bases between them. The CDR3 covers 15 residues. Here the CDR3 DNA reads TGTGCCAGCAGCGACGTACGTACGGGGGCCTACGAGCAGTACTTC. It yields the protein CASSDVRTGAYEQYF. Looking up the rest from reference TRBV2 and TRBJ2-7 gives the full variable domain: EPEVTQTPSHQVTQMGQEVILRCVPISNHLYFYWYRQILGQKVEFLVSFYNNEISEKSEIFDDQFSVERPDGSNFTLKIRSTKLEDSAMYFCASSDVRTGAYEQYFGPGTRLTVT.

The chain employs TRBV7-8 and TRBJ2-6, with D possibly matching TRBD1 (5 bases). Germline V CDR1 and CDR2: SGHVS, FQNEAQ. The CDR3 spans 17 residues. The germline V and J ends were trimmed by 1 base and 0 bases, with 10 bases remaining between them. CDR3 residues: CASSLEVGLSGANVLTF. The CDR3 region has the DNA TGTGCCAGCAGCTTAGAGGTGGGGCTCTCTGGGGCCAACGTCCTGACTTTC. Combining the CDR3 with reference TRBV7-8 and TRBJ2-6 gives the whole variable domain GAGVSQSPRYKVAKRGQDVALRCDPISGHVSLFWYQQALGQGPEFLTYFQNEAQLDKSGLPSDRFFAERPEGSVSTLKIQRTQQEDSAVYLCASSLEVGLSGANVLTFGAGSRLTVL.

The chain combines TRBV4-3 with TRBJ2-5, with 9 bases lining up with TRBD2. Germline values: CDR1 LGHNA, CDR2 YSLEER. Trimming took 1 base from V and 4 from J; bases not matched to a gene: 7. This CDR3 comprises 16 residues. CDR3 residues: CASSQVGGRAGETQYF. CDR3 DNA: TGCGCCAGCAGCCAAGTCGGCGGGAGGGCCGGAGAGACCCAGTACTTC.

This chain joins TRBV28 and TRBJ2-7; D unclear. The CDR3 loop spans 13 amino acids. V lost 3 bases, J lost 7 bases, and 13 bases lay in between. Germline V CDR1 and CDR2: MDHEN, SYDVKM. Written as DNA, the CDR3 is TGTGCCAGCAGTTTCCGAAGCGCAGGTGAGCAGTACTTC. Protein product: CASSFRSAGEQYF.

The rearrangement uses TRBV4-1 and TRBJ2-1; 14 bases map to TRBD2. V shed 5 bases, J shed 7 bases, and the junction held 4 bases outside the gene matches. This CDR3 spans 15 amino acids. Germline V gene lookup returns CDR1 MGHRA and CDR2 YSYEKL. The CDR3 here is CASSDGTSGGNEQFF. The CDR3 bases are TGCGCCAGCAGCGACGGGACTAGCGGGGGAAATGAGCAGTTCTTC.

The chain carries TRBV12-5 and TRBJ2-1, with D tentatively TRBD2 (7 bases). V lost 5 bases, J lost 1 base, and 12 bases lay in between. Germline V lookup: CDR1 LGHNT, CDR2 FRNRAP. The CDR3 has 15 amino acids. CDR3 sequence reads: CASGRGEGSYNEQFF. The CDR3 DNA is TGTGCTAGTGGTAGGGGGGAGGGATCCTACAATGAGCAGTTCTTC.

V and J are TRBV27 and TRBJ2-5; 7 nucleotides match TRBD1. The V segment lost 4 bases and the J segment 4 bases; nucleotides outside the gene matches: 6. Germline V gives CDR1 MNHEY, CDR2 SMNVEV (reference sequence). The CDR3 runs 14 residues. The CDR3 nucleotides read TGTGCCAGCAGTTCAAGGGACAGAACAGAGACCCAGTACTTC. Translating gives CASSSRDRTETQYF.

This chain links TRBV4-1 with TRBJ2-7; D perhaps matches TRBD2 (6 bases). The CDR3 spans 15 residues. V gave up 0 bases and J gave up 2 bases, with 11 bases separating them. CDR1 is MGHRA, CDR2 YSYEKL, per germline. In DNA, the CDR3 is TGCGCCAGCAGCCAAGAGACCAGGGAGGCCTACGAGCAGTACTTC. Translated: CASSQETREAYEQYF.

This clone came up once. The chain has TRBV6-5 and TRBJ2-3, with D perhaps being TRBD1 or TRBD2 (6 bases each). This CDR3 is built from 15 residues. The ends were cut back, 0 bases at V and 8 bases at J, with 15 bases in the middle. The germline V gene has CDR1 MNHEY and CDR2 SVGAGI. The CDR3 nucleotides read TGTGCCAGCAGTTACTCGAAGGGGGGCTGGGGTACGCAGTATTTT. Its translation: CASSYSKGGWGTQYF.

The chain recombines TRBV27 with TRBJ2-1, with D maybe TRBD1 (5 bases). The germline V gene encodes CDR1 MNHEY and CDR2 SMNVEV (reference sequence). The ends were cut back, 1 base at V and 6 bases at J, with 13 bases in the middle. The CDR3 is made up of 15 amino acids. This CDR3 reads CASSLYSTASNEQFF. In DNA, the CDR3 is TGTGCCAGCAGTTTATATTCGACAGCTAGCAATGAGCAGTTCTTC.